These 7 T cell receptor beta chains were sequenced from one sample in a study of early T cells in non-severe SARS-CoV-2 infection. TCRdb called the 5' RACE reads again in MiXCR, with one record for every CDR3 protein. The table lists some 40,000 distinct CDR3 sequences, about 6% of them singletons. The sample was whole blood, taken at baseline. The origin of the receptors is an adult who was a healthcare worker with PCR-confirmed SARS-CoV-2 infection or an uninfected control (not recorded which).

This chain links TRBV6-6 with TRBJ2-1; the D call may be TRBD1 or TRBD2 (5 bases each). This CDR3 is built from 15 residues. V gave up 4 bases and J gave up 9 bases, with 19 bases separating them. Germline V CDR1 and CDR2: MNHNY, SVGAGI (reference sequence). The CDR3 spells CASSFNRGPVTEQFF. For the CDR3, the DNA is TGTGCCAGCAGTTTTAACCGGGGCCCAGTCACTGAGCAGTTCTTC.

This clonotype was seen more than once but under ten times. The chain links TRBV19 to TRBJ2-3; TRBD2 matches at 11 bases. This CDR3 spans 20 amino acids. Germline trimming cut 7 bases from V and 2 bases from J; bases unmatched to any gene: 20. Germline CDR1 is LNHDA and CDR2 is SQIVND (reference sequence). The CDR3 spells CASTSLVLAGGSKSTDTQYF. For the CDR3, the DNA is TGTGCCAGTACCTCATTGGTATTAGCGGGAGGGTCGAAATCCACAGATACGCAGTATTTT.

This clonotype was observed many times. The chain employs TRBV4-2 and TRBJ2-7, with 14 bases that match TRBD2. The CDR3 totals 18 residues. J lost 2 bases, V lost 0 bases, and 6 bases had no gene match. Germline loops: CDR1 LGHNA, CDR2 YNFKEQ. The CDR3 DNA reads as TGTGCCAGCAGCCAAGATATGGGGACTAGCGGGAGAGCCTACGAGCAGTACTTC. Its translation is CASSQDMGTSGRAYEQYF.

The chain employs TRBV7-2 and TRBJ1-1; D gene uncertain. Germline V gives CDR1 SGHTA, CDR2 FQGNSA. The CDR3 is 13 residues long. Deletions cut 5 bases from V and 1 base from J, with 8 bases between. In DNA, the CDR3 is TGTGCCAGCAGCCAGGCGACGAACACTGAAGCTTTCTTT. This sequence encodes CASSQATNTEAFF.

This clonotype was counted between two and nine times. The chain couples TRBV18 to TRBJ2-5, with D possibly matching TRBD2 (6 bases). There are 13 residues in the CDR3. Trimming took off 6 bases at V and 2 bases at J, with 10 bases between the two ends. The germline V gene encodes CDR1 KGHSH and CDR2 LQKENI. The chain's CDR3 is CASSRGGQETQYF. The CDR3 bases are TGTGCCAGCTCCCGGGGAGGACAAGAGACCCAGTACTTC.

There are many counts of this clonotype. This sequence joins TRBV10-1 and TRBJ2-3; tentative D call: TRBD1 (6 bases). The germline gives CDR1 WNHNN, CDR2 SYGVQD (reference sequence). The CDR3 spans 19 residues. The V end was cut by 4 bases, the J end by 1 base, with 24 bases between. The CDR3, as DNA: TGCGCCAGCAGTGGGACCTTAATGCCTGCGACAGGTGGCACAGATACGCAGTATTTT. This sequence encodes CASSGTLMPATGGTDTQYF.

In its sample, this clonotype was seen many times. This chain uses TRBV7-9 with TRBJ2-5, with TRBD1 identical over 8 bases. Germline V gene sequence: CDR1 SEHNR, CDR2 FQNEAQ (reference sequence). The V segment lost 5 bases and the J segment 1 base; nucleotides outside the gene matches: 6. This CDR3 has 15 residues. CDR3 sequence reads: CASSLWTGTQETQYF. CDR3 in DNA: TGTGCCAGCAGCCTATGGACAGGGACCCAAGAGACCCAGTACTTC.